This T cell receptor beta chain was documented in a study of T cell responses to AZD1222 COVID-19 vaccine. The protocol was immunoSEQ multiplex PCR, while the TCRdb copy is restricted to in-frame clones and leaves out a portion. Seen here are about 83,000 clones, approximately 85% observed once, and the top ten hold about 3.5%. Points on this clone: Antigen unknown.

Study-level findings and limits: Spike was spanned by vaccine-associated CD4 TCRs, which were dominant at 160-218 and 743-854. Vaccination with two AZD1222 doses was followed by a rise in Spike-specific TCR breadth and depth.

V was trimmed by 5 bases and J by 0 bases, leaving 7 bases between them. CDR1 is MNHEY, CDR2 SVGAGI, per germline. The CDR3 consists of 13 residues. This sample comprised peripheral blood, obtained 28 days after the second AZD1222 dose. J is TRBJ1-2 and V is TRBV6-5; D remains unclear. This TCR derives from an adult who received the AZD1222 COVID-19 vaccine. The CDR3 coding sequence is TGTGCCAGCAGTCCCCTATCTAACTATGGCTACACCTTC. This gives the protein CASSPLSNYGYTF.